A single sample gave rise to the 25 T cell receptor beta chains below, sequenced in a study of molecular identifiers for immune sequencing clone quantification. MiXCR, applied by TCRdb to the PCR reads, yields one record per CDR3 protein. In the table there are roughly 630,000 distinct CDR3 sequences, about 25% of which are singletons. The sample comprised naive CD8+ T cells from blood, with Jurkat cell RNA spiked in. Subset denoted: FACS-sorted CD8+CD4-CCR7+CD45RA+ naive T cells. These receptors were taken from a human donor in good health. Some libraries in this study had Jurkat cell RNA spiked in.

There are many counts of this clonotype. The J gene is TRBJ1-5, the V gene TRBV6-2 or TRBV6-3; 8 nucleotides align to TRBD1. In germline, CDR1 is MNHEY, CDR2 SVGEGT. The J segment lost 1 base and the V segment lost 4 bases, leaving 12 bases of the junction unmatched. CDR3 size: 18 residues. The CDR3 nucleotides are TGTGCCAGCAGTTCCATTTCCCAGGGGGCCTGGAGCAATCAGCCCCAGCATTTT. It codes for CASSSISQGAWSNQPQHF.

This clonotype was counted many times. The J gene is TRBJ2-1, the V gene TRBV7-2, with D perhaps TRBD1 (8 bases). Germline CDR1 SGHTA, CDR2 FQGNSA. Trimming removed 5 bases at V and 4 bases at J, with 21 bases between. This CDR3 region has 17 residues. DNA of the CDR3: TGTGCCAGCAGCGCCAGGGGGCGGGGGAGCCTTTACAATGAGCAGTTCTTC. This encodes CASSARGRGSLYNEQFF.

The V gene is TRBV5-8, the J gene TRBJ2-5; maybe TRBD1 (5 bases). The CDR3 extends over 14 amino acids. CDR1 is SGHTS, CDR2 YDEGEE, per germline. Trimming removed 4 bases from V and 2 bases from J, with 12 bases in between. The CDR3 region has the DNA TGTGCCAGCAGCGTACCAGGGATACAAGAGACCCAGTACTTC. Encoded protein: CASSVPGIQETQYF.

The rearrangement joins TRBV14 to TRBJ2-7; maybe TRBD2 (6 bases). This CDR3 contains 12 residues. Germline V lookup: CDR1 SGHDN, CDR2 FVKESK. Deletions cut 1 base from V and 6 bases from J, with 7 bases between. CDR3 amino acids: CASSQAGVEQYF. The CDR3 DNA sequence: TGTGCCAGCAGCCAAGCGGGAGTCGAGCAGTACTTC.

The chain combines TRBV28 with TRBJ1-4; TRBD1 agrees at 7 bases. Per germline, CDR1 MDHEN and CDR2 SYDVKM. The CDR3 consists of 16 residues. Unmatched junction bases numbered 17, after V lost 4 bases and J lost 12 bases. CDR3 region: CASSSRQGATNGELFF. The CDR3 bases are TGTGCCAGCAGTTCCCGACAGGGCGCAACTAATGGGGAACTGTTTTTT.

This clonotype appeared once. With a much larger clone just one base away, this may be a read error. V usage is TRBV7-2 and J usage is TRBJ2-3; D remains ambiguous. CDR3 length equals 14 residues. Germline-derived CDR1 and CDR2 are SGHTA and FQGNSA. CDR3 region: CASSSGVVSDTRYF. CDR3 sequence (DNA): TGTGCCAGCAGCTCGGGCGTGGTTTCAGATACGCGGTATTTT.

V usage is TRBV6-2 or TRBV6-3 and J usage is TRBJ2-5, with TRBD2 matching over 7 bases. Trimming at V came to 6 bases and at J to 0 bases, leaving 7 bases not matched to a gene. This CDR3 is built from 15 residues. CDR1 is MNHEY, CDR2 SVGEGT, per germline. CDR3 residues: CASSHGRGYQETQYF. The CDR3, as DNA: TGTGCCAGCAGCCACGGGCGGGGGTACCAAGAGACCCAGTACTTC.

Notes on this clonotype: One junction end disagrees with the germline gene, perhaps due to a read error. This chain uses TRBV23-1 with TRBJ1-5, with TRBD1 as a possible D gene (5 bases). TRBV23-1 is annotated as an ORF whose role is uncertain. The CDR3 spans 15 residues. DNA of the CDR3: TGCGCCCGCCGCGGGGCCAAGAACCAAAATCCGCCCCCGCATTTT. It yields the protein CARRGAKNQNPPPHF.

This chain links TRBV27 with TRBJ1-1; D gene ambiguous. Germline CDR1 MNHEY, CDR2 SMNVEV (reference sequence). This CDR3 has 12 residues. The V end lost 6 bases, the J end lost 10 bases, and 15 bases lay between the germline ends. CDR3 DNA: TGTGCCAGCAGCGGCCTAAGGTCTGCAGCTTTCTTT. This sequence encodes CASSGLRSAAFF.

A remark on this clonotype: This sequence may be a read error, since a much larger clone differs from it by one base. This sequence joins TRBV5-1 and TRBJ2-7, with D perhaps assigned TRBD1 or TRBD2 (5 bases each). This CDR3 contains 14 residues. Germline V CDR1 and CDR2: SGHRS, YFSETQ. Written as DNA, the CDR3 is TGCGCCAGCAGCTCCGGCTGGGGGTCGGACGAGCAGAACTTC. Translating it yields CASSSGWGSDEQNF.

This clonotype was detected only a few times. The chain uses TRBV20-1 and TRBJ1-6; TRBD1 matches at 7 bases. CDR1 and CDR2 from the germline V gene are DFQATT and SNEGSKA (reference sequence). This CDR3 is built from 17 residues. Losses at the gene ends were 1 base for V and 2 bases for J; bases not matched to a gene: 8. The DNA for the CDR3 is TGCAGTGCTAGAGTCTCCGGGACAGCCACCTATAATTCACCCCTCCACTTT. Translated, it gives CSARVSGTATYNSPLHF.

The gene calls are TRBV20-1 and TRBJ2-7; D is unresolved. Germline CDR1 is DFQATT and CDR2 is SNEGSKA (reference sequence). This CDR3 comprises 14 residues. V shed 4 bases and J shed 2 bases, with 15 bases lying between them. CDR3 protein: CSATPEENPYEQYF. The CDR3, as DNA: TGCAGTGCTACACCCGAGGAGAATCCCTACGAGCAGTACTTC.

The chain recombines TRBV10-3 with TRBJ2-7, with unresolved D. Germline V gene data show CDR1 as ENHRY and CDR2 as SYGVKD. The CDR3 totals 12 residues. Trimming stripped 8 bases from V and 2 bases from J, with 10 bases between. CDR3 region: CAIVNPPYEQYF. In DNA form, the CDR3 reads TGTGCCATCGTGAATCCCCCCTACGAGCAGTACTTC.

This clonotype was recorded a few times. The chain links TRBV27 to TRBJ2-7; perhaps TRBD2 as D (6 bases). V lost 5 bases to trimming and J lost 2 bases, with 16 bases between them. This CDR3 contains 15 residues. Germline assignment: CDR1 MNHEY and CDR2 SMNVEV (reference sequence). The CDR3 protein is CASSPRDLPPYEQYF. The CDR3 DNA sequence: TGTGCCAGCAGTCCAAGGGACTTGCCACCCTACGAGCAGTACTTC.

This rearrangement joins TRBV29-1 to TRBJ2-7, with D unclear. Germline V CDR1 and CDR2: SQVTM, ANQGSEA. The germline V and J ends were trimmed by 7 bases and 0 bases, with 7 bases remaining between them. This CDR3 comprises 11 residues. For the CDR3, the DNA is TGCAGCGGTAGGATCTCCTACGAGCAGTACTTC. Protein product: CSGRISYEQYF.

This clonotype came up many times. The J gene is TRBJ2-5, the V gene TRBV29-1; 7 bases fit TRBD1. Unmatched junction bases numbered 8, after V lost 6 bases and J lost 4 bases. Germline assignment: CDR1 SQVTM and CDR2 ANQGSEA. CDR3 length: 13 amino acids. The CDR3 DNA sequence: TGCAGCGTCCCCGGACAGGCGGGAGAGACCCAGTACTTC. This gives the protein CSVPGQAGETQYF.

The CDR3 region has the DNA TGCGCCAGCAGCCCCGAGCAGAACAGGAACAATGAGCAGTTCTTC. It codes for CASSPEQNRNNEQFF. V and J are TRBV4-1 and TRBJ2-1; D possibly corresponds to TRBD1 (5 bases). Between the trimmed V and J ends, which lost 4 bases and 5 bases, there was a span of 15 bases. CDR1 is MGHRA and CDR2 is YSYEKL in the germline V gene. CDR3 length: 15 amino acids.

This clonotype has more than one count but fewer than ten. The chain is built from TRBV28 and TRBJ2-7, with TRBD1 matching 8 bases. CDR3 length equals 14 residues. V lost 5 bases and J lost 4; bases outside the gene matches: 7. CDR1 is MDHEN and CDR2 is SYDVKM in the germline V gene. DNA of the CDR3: TGTGCCAGCAGTGTAGCCGGGACAGGATACGAGCAGTACTTC. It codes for CASSVAGTGYEQYF.

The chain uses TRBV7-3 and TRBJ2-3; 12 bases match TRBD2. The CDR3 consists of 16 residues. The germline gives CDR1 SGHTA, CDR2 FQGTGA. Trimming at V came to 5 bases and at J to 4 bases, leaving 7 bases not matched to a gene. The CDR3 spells CASSKTSGSLSDTQYF. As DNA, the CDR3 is TGTGCCAGCAGCAAGACTAGCGGGAGTCTCTCAGATACGCAGTATTTT.

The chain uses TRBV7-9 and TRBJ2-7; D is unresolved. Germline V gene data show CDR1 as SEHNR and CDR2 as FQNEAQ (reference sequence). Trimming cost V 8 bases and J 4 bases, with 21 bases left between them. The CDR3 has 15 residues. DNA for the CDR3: TGTGCCAGCTCACAGCAGCAGACACAAAGTTACGAGCAGTACTTC. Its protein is CASSQQQTQSYEQYF.

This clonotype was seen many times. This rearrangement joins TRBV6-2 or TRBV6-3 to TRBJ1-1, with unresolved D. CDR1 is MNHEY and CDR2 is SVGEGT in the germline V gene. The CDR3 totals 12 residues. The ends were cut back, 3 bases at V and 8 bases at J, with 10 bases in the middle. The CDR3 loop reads CASSYSGIEAFF. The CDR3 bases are TGTGCCAGCAGTTATTCAGGTATCGAAGCTTTCTTT.

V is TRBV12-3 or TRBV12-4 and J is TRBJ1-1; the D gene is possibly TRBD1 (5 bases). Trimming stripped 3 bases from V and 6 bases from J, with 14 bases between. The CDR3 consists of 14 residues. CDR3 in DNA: TGTGCCAGCAGTTTTAATAGGGGTAGCTCTGAAGCTTTCTTT. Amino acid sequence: CASSFNRGSSEAFF.

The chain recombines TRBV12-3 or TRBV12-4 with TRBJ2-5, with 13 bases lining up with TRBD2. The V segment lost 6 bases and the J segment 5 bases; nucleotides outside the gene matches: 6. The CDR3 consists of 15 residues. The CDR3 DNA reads TGTGCCAGCAGGGCTGGACTAGCGGGAGTTGAGACCCAGTACTTC. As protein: CASRAGLAGVETQYF.

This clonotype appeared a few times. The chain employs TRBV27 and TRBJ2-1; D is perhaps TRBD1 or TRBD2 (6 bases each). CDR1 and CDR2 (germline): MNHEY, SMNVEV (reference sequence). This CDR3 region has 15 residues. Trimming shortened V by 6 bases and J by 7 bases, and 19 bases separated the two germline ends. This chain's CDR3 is CASRQGLTLINEQFF. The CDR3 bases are TGTGCCAGCAGACAGGGACTCACCTTGATAAATGAGCAGTTCTTC.

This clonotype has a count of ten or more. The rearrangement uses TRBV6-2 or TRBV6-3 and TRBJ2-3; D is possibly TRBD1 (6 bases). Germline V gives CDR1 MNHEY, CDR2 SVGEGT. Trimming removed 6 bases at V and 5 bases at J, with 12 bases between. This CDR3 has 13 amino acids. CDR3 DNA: TGTGCCAGCAGGCCTCTGGGACAAGATACGCAGTATTTT. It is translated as CASRPLGQDTQYF.